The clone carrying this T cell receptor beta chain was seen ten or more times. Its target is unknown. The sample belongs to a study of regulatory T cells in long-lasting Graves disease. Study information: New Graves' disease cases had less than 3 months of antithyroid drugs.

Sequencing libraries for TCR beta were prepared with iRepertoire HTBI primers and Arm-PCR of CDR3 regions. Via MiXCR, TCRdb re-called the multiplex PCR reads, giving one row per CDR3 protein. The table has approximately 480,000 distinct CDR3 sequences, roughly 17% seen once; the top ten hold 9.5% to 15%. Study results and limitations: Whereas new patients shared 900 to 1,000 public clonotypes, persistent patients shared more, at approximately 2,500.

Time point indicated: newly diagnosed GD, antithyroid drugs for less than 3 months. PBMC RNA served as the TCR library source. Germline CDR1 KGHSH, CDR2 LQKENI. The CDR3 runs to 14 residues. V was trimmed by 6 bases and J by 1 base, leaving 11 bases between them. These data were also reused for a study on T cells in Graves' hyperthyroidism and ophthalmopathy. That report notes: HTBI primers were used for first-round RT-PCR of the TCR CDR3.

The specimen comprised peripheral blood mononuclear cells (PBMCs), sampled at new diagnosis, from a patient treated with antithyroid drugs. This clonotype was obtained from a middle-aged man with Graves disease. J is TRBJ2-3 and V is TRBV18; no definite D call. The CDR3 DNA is TGTGCCAGCTCGCAGATGGCCCGCACAGATACGCAGTATTTT. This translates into CASSQMARTDTQYF.